This T cell receptor beta chain is from a study of T cell repertoires in cytomegalovirus infection. TCRdb independently ran MiXCR on the reads; one entry per CDR3 protein. The repertoire includes under 200,000 distinct CDR3 sequences, 15% to 20% of them detected once, and under 20% sits in the top ten. The germline V gene has CDR1 MDHEN and CDR2 SYDVKM. Trimming stripped 2 bases from V and 5 bases from J, with 12 bases between. The CDR3 runs 15 residues. This clonotype was seen a few times. Antigen unknown. Overall study results and limits: Dominating the ex vivo response were TCR beta clonotypes that were CMV-specific and HLA-C-restricted.

The sequenced sample was CD8+ T cells from PBMCs. The origin of this receptor is a human donor in good health (CMV status not recorded). Some clones in this sample may be carry-over from other donors' samples. The rearrangement links TRBV28 to TRBJ2-2; tentative D call: TRBD1 (5 bases). The CDR3 nucleotides read TGTGCCAGCAGTTTAATCAGGGAATTAACCGGGGAGCTGTTTTTT. Protein sequence: CASSLIRELTGELFF. Full variable domain (outside the CDR3, taken from reference TRBV28 and TRBJ2-2): DVKVTQSSRYLVKRTGEKVFLECVQDMDHENMFWYRQDPGLGLRLIYFSYDVKMKEKGDIPEGYSVSREKKERFSLILESASTNQTSMYLCASSLIRELTGELFFGEGSRLTVL.